The TCR beta chain described here comes from a study of long-term antiretroviral therapy in people with HIV. About the study: Some samples came about a decade before the 2015 immediate-ART recommendation, and these were the earliest. Whole-study findings and limits: Data on ART adherence, viral resistance or therapy changes were unavailable.

Concerning this clone: Its specificity is unknown.

Between the trimmed V and J ends, which lost 0 bases and 3 bases, there was a span of 6 bases. The CDR3 has 13 amino acids. Germline loops: CDR1 LGHNA, CDR2 YSLEER. A v3.0 immunoSEQ assay was performed at survey level. Here immunoSEQ multiplex PCR was the method, and the copy in TCRdb shows in-frame clones only, minus some. This table holds around 29,000 clones, about 94% found once. Sequenced material: unsorted PBMCs, taken almost 6.6 years after starting antiretroviral therapy. The source of this sequence is a woman aged 40 to 50 with HIV. The V and J genes are TRBV4-3 and TRBJ2-7; D gene unclear. The CDR3 bases are TGCGCCAGCAGCCAAGATAGCTACTACGAGCAGTACTTC. Its protein is CASSQDSYYEQYF.